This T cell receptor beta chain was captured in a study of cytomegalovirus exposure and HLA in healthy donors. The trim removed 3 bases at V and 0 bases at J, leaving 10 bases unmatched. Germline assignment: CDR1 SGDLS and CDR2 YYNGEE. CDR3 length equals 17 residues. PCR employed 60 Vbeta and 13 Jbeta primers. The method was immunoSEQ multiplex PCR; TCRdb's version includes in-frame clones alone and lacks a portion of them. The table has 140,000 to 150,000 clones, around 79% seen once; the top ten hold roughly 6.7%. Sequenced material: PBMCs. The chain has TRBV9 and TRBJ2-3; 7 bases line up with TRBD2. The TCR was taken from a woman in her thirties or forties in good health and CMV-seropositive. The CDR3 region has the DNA TGTGCCAGCAGCGCGCGGTATGGAGCGGGGAGCACAGATACGCAGTATTTT. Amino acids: CASSARYGAGSTDTQYF.